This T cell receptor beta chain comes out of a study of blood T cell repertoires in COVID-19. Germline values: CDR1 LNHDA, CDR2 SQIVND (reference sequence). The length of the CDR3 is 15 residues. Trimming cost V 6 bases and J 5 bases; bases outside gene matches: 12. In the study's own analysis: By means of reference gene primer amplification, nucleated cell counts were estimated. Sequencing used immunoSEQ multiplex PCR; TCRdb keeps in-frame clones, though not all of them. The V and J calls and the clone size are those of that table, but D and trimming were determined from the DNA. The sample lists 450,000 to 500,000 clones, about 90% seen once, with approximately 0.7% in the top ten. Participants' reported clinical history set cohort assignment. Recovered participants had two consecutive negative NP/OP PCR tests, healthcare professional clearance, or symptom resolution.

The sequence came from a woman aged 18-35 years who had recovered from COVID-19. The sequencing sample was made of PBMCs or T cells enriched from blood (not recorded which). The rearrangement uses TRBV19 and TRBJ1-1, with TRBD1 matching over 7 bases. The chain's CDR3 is CASSPEVSRGTEAFF. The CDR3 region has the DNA TGTGCCAGTAGCCCCGAGGTTTCCAGGGGGACTGAAGCTTTCTTT.